This T cell receptor (beta chain) stems from a study of blood T cell repertoires in COVID-19. For the study at large: T cells, B-cell-depleted T cells, or PBMCs supplied cDNA or gDNA.

Clones were read by immunoSEQ multiplex PCR, and TCRdb kept only the in-frame ones, dropping some. The table shows 65,000 to 75,000 clones, with 82% occurring only once. CDR1 and CDR2 from the germline V gene are SGHRS and YFSETQ. V was pared by 4 bases and J by 3 bases, with 17 bases between. The CDR3 totals 15 residues. Sequencing was performed on peripheral blood. This chain uses TRBV5-1 with TRBJ2-7; D is perhaps TRBD1 (8 bases). This TCR was recovered from a woman aged 80 or older with acute or convalescent COVID-19. The CDR3 is CASSLPTGGDYEQYF. CDR3 sequence (DNA): TGCGCCAGCAGCCTCCCAACAGGGGGGGACTACGAGCAGTACTTC.